The 10 T cell receptor beta chains given below trace back to one sample, sequenced in a study of blood T cell repertoires in COVID-19. Using immunoSEQ multiplex PCR, the repertoire was profiled, and TCRdb retains in-frame clones only, with some absent. This sample carries about 180,000 clones, over 75% of them seen once, and the ten largest clones take less than 30%. The specimen sequenced was peripheral blood. The source of these receptors is a woman aged 70 to 79 with acute or convalescent COVID-19.

The V call is TRBV6-5, the J call TRBJ2-1, with D maybe TRBD2 (5 bases). CDR3 length equals 12 residues. V gave up 4 bases and J gave up 9 bases, with 10 bases separating them. Germline CDR1 reads MNHEY; CDR2 reads SVGAGI. The CDR3 nucleotides are TGTGCCAGCAGTTCTACGGGGAGTGAGCAGTTCTTC. Amino acid sequence: CASSSTGSEQFF.

The rearrangement links TRBV9 to TRBJ2-3; a weak D match, TRBD2 (6 bases). Germline values: CDR1 SGDLS, CDR2 YYNGEE. The germline V and J ends were trimmed by 0 bases and 6 bases, with 14 bases remaining between them. The CDR3 length is 15 residues. The CDR3 DNA is TGTGCCAGCAGCGTAGTTGCGGGACGGGCCGATACGCAGTATTTT. Amino acid sequence: CASSVVAGRADTQYF.

The chain has TRBV27 and TRBJ1-3; D is uncertain. Trimming took 5 bases from V and 4 from J, leaving 15 bases between them. The CDR3 loop spans 15 amino acids. From germline, CDR1 is MNHEY and CDR2 SMNVEV (reference sequence). CDR3 in DNA: TGTGCCAGCAGTATACTTGCGGGTGAGGGAAACACCATATATTTT. Its translation: CASSILAGEGNTIYF.

For the CDR3, the DNA is TGTGCCACCAGTGATTTGACGGGAGGAGAAGAGACCCAGTACTTC. It is translated as CATSDLTGGEETQYF. This chain uses TRBV24-1 with TRBJ2-5; 7 nucleotides agree with TRBD2. The germline gives CDR1 KGHDR, CDR2 SFDVKD. V shed 0 bases, J shed 3 bases, and the junction held 3 bases outside the gene matches. The CDR3 length is 15 residues.

CDR3: CASSLLGTELSGAFF. The DNA of the CDR3 is TGTGCCAGCAGCTTATTAGGGACAGAGCTTTCCGGAGCTTTCTTT. The V and J genes are TRBV7-3 and TRBJ1-1, with 7 positions matching TRBD1. CDR3 length equals 15 residues. Trimming at V came to 2 bases and at J to 10 bases, leaving 13 bases not matched to a gene. Germline CDR1 is SGHTA and CDR2 is FQGTGA.

The V call is TRBV2, the J call TRBJ2-1, with a tentative D call TRBD2 (5 bases). The length of the CDR3 is 15 residues. The ends were cut back, 1 base at V and 2 bases at J, with 9 bases in the middle. Germline V CDR1 and CDR2: SNHLY, FYNNEI. CDR3 DNA sequence: TGTGCCAGCAGTGAAGGAGGGATCACCTACAATGAGCAGTTCTTC. It yields the protein CASSEGGITYNEQFF.

The chain carries TRBV27 and TRBJ1-2; D perhaps matches TRBD1 (5 bases). This CDR3 has 15 residues. V lost 0 bases and J lost 4, with 12 bases in between. From germline, CDR1 is MNHEY and CDR2 SMNVEV (reference sequence). The CDR3 protein is CASSLSPGRFYGYTF. The CDR3 region has the DNA TGTGCCAGCAGTTTATCGCCAGGGAGGTTCTATGGCTACACCTTC.

This clone was recorded only once. The chain combines TRBV7-9 with TRBJ2-1; 7 bases are shared with TRBD1. Germline assignment: CDR1 SEHNR and CDR2 FQNEAQ (reference sequence). This CDR3 has 14 residues. With V trimmed by 11 bases and J by 1 base, 8 bases remained unmatched. For the CDR3, the DNA is TGTGCCGCCCAGGGGGTGTGGTCCTACAATGAGCAGTTCTTC. This encodes CAAQGVWSYNEQFF.

As concerns this clone: Within the sample, other DNA sequences also encode this same CDR3. V and J are TRBV29-1 and TRBJ1-1, with 8 positions matching TRBD1. V gave up 6 bases and J gave up 5 bases; unmatched junction bases: 5. CDR1 SQVTM and CDR2 ANQGSEA come from the germline V gene. The CDR3 spans 12 residues. The CDR3 region has the DNA TGCAGCGTAGGGACAGGAGATACTGAAGCTTTCTTT. This sequence encodes CSVGTGDTEAFF.

This clone was seen a few times. The V gene is TRBV29-1, the J gene TRBJ1-4; D is undetermined. V dropped 4 bases and J dropped 3 bases, with 6 bases sitting between them. This CDR3 spans 12 amino acids. The V gene's germline CDR1 is SQVTM and CDR2 ANQGSEA. The CDR3 sequence: CSVGASNEKLFF. The CDR3 coding sequence is TGCAGCGTTGGGGCCTCTAATGAAAAACTGTTTTTT.